The 7 T cell receptor beta chains in this list originate from one sample, sequenced in a study of blood T cell repertoires in COVID-19. Sequencing used immunoSEQ multiplex PCR; TCRdb keeps in-frame clones, though not all of them. The sample contains hundreds of thousands of clones, 75% to 85% of which appear only once. The sequencing input was peripheral blood. The source is a woman aged 55-69 years with active or convalescent COVID-19.

V is TRBV3-1 (or the pseudogene TRBV3-2) and J is TRBJ1-1; D is uncertain. V was clipped by 6 bases and J by 5 bases, with 10 bases between them. CDR1 is LGHDT, CDR2 YNNKEL, per germline (reference sequence). This CDR3 comprises 12 residues. The CDR3 region has the DNA TGTGCCAGCAGTCTAGAGGGAACTGAAGCTTTCTTT. It translates to CASSLEGTEAFF.

This clone was detected a few times. The chain recombines TRBV30 with TRBJ1-1; possibly TRBD1 for D (5 bases). Germline CDR1 reads GTSNPN; CDR2 reads SVGIG (reference sequence). The CDR3 loop spans 15 amino acids. The V gene lost 3 bases and the J gene lost 0 bases, with 14 bases spanning the gap. CDR3 sequence reads: CAWSGKGLMNTEAFF. The CDR3 DNA follows: TGTGCCTGGAGCGGAAAGGGACTAATGAACACTGAAGCTTTCTTT.

This clone showed up just once. V and J are TRBV20-1 and TRBJ2-3; tentatively, D is TRBD2 (5 bases). Trimming removed 7 bases at V and 6 bases at J, with 11 bases between. This CDR3 spans 11 amino acids. The V gene's germline CDR1 is DFQATT and CDR2 SNEGSKA (reference sequence). This CDR3 reads CSVLRGDTQYF. In DNA, the CDR3 is TGCAGTGTCTTACGCGGGGATACGCAGTATTTT.

This clone was seen only a few times. The chain couples TRBV12-3 or TRBV12-4 to TRBJ1-5, with TRBD1 matching over 7 bases. CDR3 length: 13 amino acids. The J segment lost 4 bases and the V segment lost 7 bases, leaving 4 bases of the junction unmatched. The CDR3 nucleotides read TGTGCCAGCAACAAACAGGGGAATCAGCCCCAGCATTTT. It yields the protein CASNKQGNQPQHF.

The rearrangement links TRBV19 to TRBJ1-2; perhaps TRBD1 as D (5 bases). CDR3 length equals 12 residues. Germline V lookup: CDR1 LNHDA, CDR2 SQIVND (reference sequence). The V and J ends lost 6 bases and 5 bases respectively, with 10 bases between them. The DNA of the CDR3 is TGTGCCAGTAGCCCAGGGCCGTATGGCTACACCTTC. Its protein is CASSPGPYGYTF.

This rearrangement joins TRBV7-2 to TRBJ1-2, with 12 bases lining up with TRBD1. Per germline, CDR1 SGHTA and CDR2 FQGNSA. V trimming: 4 bases; J trimming: 4 bases; junction bases outside the gene matches: 13. CDR3 length: 18 residues. The CDR3 spells CASSSGRRDRGLRYGYTF. The DNA of the CDR3 is TGTGCCAGCAGCTCGGGAAGGAGGGACAGGGGGCTTCGCTATGGCTACACCTTC.

The chain carries TRBV5-6 and TRBJ1-6, with TRBD1 identical over 8 bases. The CDR3 spans 15 residues. Trimming cost V 4 bases and J 9 bases; bases outside gene matches: 9. CDR1 SGHDT and CDR2 YYEEEE come from the germline V gene. This CDR3 reads CASSLMTGVSSPLHF. The CDR3 bases are TGTGCCAGCAGCCTAATGACAGGGGTATCTTCACCCCTCCACTTT.